This paragraph reports one T cell receptor (beta chain). Trimming removed 8 bases from V and 4 bases from J, with 12 bases in between. This CDR3 is built from 12 residues. Germline V CDR1 and CDR2: DFQATT, SNEGSKA (reference sequence). This specimen comes from a study of blood T cells in healthy people across ages. Each donor had 9 to 10 milliliters of peripheral blood drawn. Samples each yielded at least 5 micrograms of total RNA. The second PCR ran about 6 to 12 cycles with a sample-barcoded 5' primer and J-beta primers. Every cDNA molecule bore a tag from a template-switch adaptor containing 12 random nucleotides. TCRdb fed the 5' RACE reads into MiXCR, producing one record per CDR3 protein. Of about 1,000,000 distinct CDR3 sequences listed, roughly 45% are singletons.

Specimen: blood. The TCR comes from a woman aged 55-69 years in good health. This chain uses TRBV20-1 with TRBJ1-5; no reliable D call. The CDR3 bases are TGCAGTACCCGTCGGGGAAATCAGCCCCAGCATTTT. Translating gives CSTRRGNQPQHF.